These T cell receptor beta chains were read from a single sample in a study of T cells after yellow fever vaccination. TCRdb passed the 5' RACE reads through MiXCR, listing each CDR3 protein once. The table lists 250,000 to 400,000 distinct CDR3 sequences, roughly 4.3% of them singletons, with just under 20% in the top ten. The sequenced sample was PBMCs, obtained 15 days after the yellow fever booster vaccination. All receptors derive from a man younger than 35 who received the YFV17D yellow fever vaccine. Both conserved end residues are part of each CDR3. D genes are given only for firm matches. Some rows have no size entry. The others give once, few or many, or a class for an expanded clone.

TRBV12-3/TRBV12-4	TRBD1	TRBJ1-2	few	CASRVGTGPYTF	TGTGCCAGCAGAGTGGGGACAGGGCCCTACACCTTC
TRBV10-2	TRBD1	TRBJ1-5	many	CASSGMTGYNQPQHF	TGCGCCAGCAGCGGGATGACAGGGTACAATCAGCCCCAGCATTTT
TRBV5-5	NA	TRBJ1-1	many	CASSLGGRTEAFF	TGTGCCAGCAGCTTGGGGGGCCGGACTGAAGCTTTCTTT
TRBV6-5	NA	TRBJ2-2	NA	CASSFSQGYTGELFF	TGTGCCAGCAGTTTTTCACAGGGCTACACCGGGGAGCTGTTTTTT
TRBV7-9	TRBD2	TRBJ2-3	many	CASTPPGTSGWEAQYF	TGTGCCAGCACGCCTCCCGGGACTAGTGGATGGGAGGCGCAGTATTTT
TRBV7-9	TRBD1	TRBJ2-7	NA	CASSPPGTGGAGQYF	TGTGCCAGCAGCCCGCCCGGGACAGGGGGCGCCGGGCAGTACTTC
TRBV7-9	TRBD1	TRBJ2-7	many	CASSLRQGFYEQYF	TGTGCCAGCAGCTTAAGACAGGGATTCTACGAGCAGTACTTC
TRBV12-3/TRBV12-4	NA	TRBJ1-1	NA	CASTSGTVNTEAFF	TGTGCCAGCACCTCCGGGACGGTGAACACTGAAGCTTTCTTT
TRBV4-3	NA	TRBJ1-1	many	CASSQGPGSRLNTEAFF	TGCGCCAGCAGCCAAGGACCCGGGTCGCGTTTGAACACTGAAGCTTTCTTT
TRBV9	TRBD1	TRBJ1-4	many	CASSVGGQGPTNEKLFF	TGTGCCAGCAGCGTAGGGGGACAGGGGCCAACTAATGAAAAACTGTTTTTT
TRBV11-2	NA	TRBJ2-7	NA	CASILTMGTLDYEQYF	TGTGCCAGCATCCTTACGATGGGGACACTTGACTACGAGCAGTACTTC
TRBV7-2	NA	TRBJ2-2	NA	CASSLGRRLNTGELFF	TGTGCCAGCAGCTTAGGGAGAAGGTTAAACACCGGGGAGCTGTTTTTT
TRBV5-1	TRBD1	TRBJ2-2	NA	CASSYGQGWWTGELFF	TGCGCCAGCAGCTACGGACAGGGATGGTGGACCGGGGAGCTGTTTTTT
TRBV5-8	NA	TRBJ1-5	few	CASEQDLNQPQHF	TGTGCCAGCGAACAGGACCTCAATCAGCCCCAGCATTTT
TRBV4-2	NA	TRBJ1-1	NA	CASSQEATLNTEAFF	TGTGCCAGCAGCCAAGAGGCCACTTTGAACACTGAAGCTTTCTTT
TRBV10-1	TRBD1	TRBJ1-5	NA	CAKQDREMVKPQHF	TGCGCCAAGCAAGACAGGGAGATGGTTAAGCCCCAGCATTTT
TRBV5-1	NA	TRBJ1-6	few	CASSLFGSSYNSPLHF	TGCGCCAGCAGCTTGTTTGGGAGCTCCTATAATTCACCCCTCCACTTT
TRBV7-2	TRBD2	TRBJ2-2	many	CASSLPPGGNPGELFF	TGTGCCAGCAGCTTACCCCCGGGGGGAAATCCCGGGGAGCTGTTTTTT
TRBV4-2	NA	TRBJ2-2	many	CASSQDQWGATGELFF	TGTGCCAGCAGCCAAGATCAATGGGGCGCGACCGGGGAGCTGTTTTTT
TRBV7-2	TRBD2	TRBJ2-1	NA	CASSLALTSGVYNEQFF	TGTGCCAGCAGCTTAGCGTTAACTAGCGGGGTCTACAATGAGCAGTTCTTC
TRBV19	NA	TRBJ1-4	few	CASSSLIRDRKDEKLFF	TGTGCCAGTAGTAGTCTAATCCGGGACCGAAAAGATGAAAAACTGTTTTTT
TRBV5-6	NA	TRBJ1-2	many	CASSPGRYGYTF	TGTGCCAGCAGCCCTGGGAGGTACGGCTACACCTTC
TRBV7-2	NA	TRBJ2-3	many	CASSSGLGLDTQYF	TGTGCCAGCAGCTCCGGACTGGGGTTGGATACGCAGTATTTT
TRBV29-1	TRBD2	TRBJ2-1	few	CSVEGPLGGGPFYNEQFF	TGCAGCGTTGAAGGACCTCTCGGGGGGGGGCCTTTCTACAATGAGCAGTTCTTC
TRBV6-1	NA	TRBJ1-5	NA	CASRQARLQSNQPQHF	TGTGCCAGCAGACAGGCTCGTTTACAAAGCAATCAGCCCCAGCATTTT
TRBV3-1	NA	TRBJ2-3	many	CASSQTGFTDTQYF	TGTGCCAGCAGCCAAACAGGATTCACAGATACGCAGTATTTT
TRBV6-4	TRBD1	TRBJ1-2	few	CASSEEQGANGYTF	TGTGCCAGCAGCGAGGAACAGGGGGCCAATGGCTACACCTTC
TRBV10-3	NA	TRBJ2-7	many	CAISDTGQPRPFYEQYF	TGTGCCATCAGTGATACCGGACAGCCTAGACCTTTCTACGAGCAGTACTTC
TRBV7-6	NA	TRBJ1-2	many	CASSLNVGSGYTF	TGTGCCAGCAGCTTAAATGTGGGGAGTGGCTACACCTTC
TRBV10-1	TRBD2	TRBJ2-1	NA	CASSEGTSGAVNEQFF	TGCGCCAGCAGTGAGGGGACTAGCGGGGCTGTCAATGAGCAGTTCTTC
TRBV7-6	NA	TRBJ1-1	NA	CASSTQGSTEAFF	TGTGCCAGCAGTACGCAGGGTTCCACTGAAGCTTTCTTT
TRBV12-3/TRBV12-4	NA	TRBJ2-7	NA	CASRRQVSYEQYF	TGTGCCAGCAGGAGACAGGTCTCCTACGAGCAGTACTTC
TRBV5-6	TRBD2	TRBJ2-5	NA	CASSPGGGRAKETQYF	TGTGCCAGCAGTCCAGGCGGGGGGCGGGCGAAAGAGACCCAGTACTTC
TRBV7-9	NA	TRBJ1-1	few	CASSLAQGPEAFF	TGTGCCAGCAGCTTAGCGCAGGGCCCTGAAGCTTTCTTT
TRBV5-5	NA	TRBJ2-7	many	CASSPDNSYEQYF	TGTGCCAGCAGCCCGGACAACTCCTACGAGCAGTACTTC
TRBV28	TRBD2	TRBJ2-5	NA	CASSFPSGVETQYF	TGTGCCAGCAGTTTTCCTAGCGGGGTAGAGACCCAGTACTTC
TRBV29-1	NA	TRBJ1-1	many	CSATGQNTEAFF	TGCAGCGCTACTGGACAGAACACTGAAGCTTTCTTT
TRBV25-1	NA	TRBJ2-7	many	CASSENAPYEQYF	TGTGCCAGCAGTGAAAACGCCCCCTACGAGCAGTACTTC
TRBV7-9	NA	TRBJ1-2	few	CASSSFDGYGYTF	TGTGCCAGCAGCTCATTCGATGGCTATGGCTACACCTTC
TRBV24-1	NA	TRBJ1-3	few	CATSDAQGVDTIYF	TGTGCCACCAGTGATGCCCAGGGAGTTGACACCATATATTTT
TRBV4-3	NA	TRBJ1-2	many	CASSPGGFDYGYTF	TGCGCCAGCAGCCCGGGCGGTTTCGACTATGGCTACACCTTC
TRBV4-1	TRBD1	TRBJ2-7	NA	CASSQVGDRGYEQYF	TGCGCCAGCAGCCAAGTAGGGGACAGGGGCTACGAGCAGTACTTC
TRBV5-1	TRBD1	TRBJ1-5	NA	CASSLEAGGTGQPQHF	TGCGCCAGCAGCTTGGAGGCAGGGGGGACCGGTCAGCCCCAGCATTTT
TRBV10-3	TRBD2	TRBJ2-1	few	CAISSSGTSGGDEQFF	TGTGCCATCAGTAGCTCAGGGACTAGCGGGGGTGATGAGCAGTTCTTC
TRBV7-9	NA	TRBJ1-1	NA	CASSSGRDTNSNTEAFF	TGTGCCAGCAGTTCCGGACGGGACACCAATTCGAACACTGAAGCTTTCTTT
TRBV5-5	NA	TRBJ2-3	NA	CASSLRGTSTDTQYF	TGTGCCAGCAGTCTCCGCGGAACTAGCACAGATACGCAGTATTTT
TRBV18	TRBD1	TRBJ1-6	NA	CASSPLDRANSPLHF	TGTGCCAGCTCACCCCTGGACAGGGCTAATTCACCCCTCCACTTT
TRBV14	NA	TRBJ1-3	few	CASSQAEQGFGNTIYF	TGTGCCAGCAGCCAGGCCGAACAGGGATTTGGAAACACCATATATTTT
TRBV12-3/TRBV12-4	TRBD2	TRBJ2-7	NA	CASSLVTSGEGEQYF	TGTGCCAGCAGTTTGGTCACTAGCGGGGAAGGCGAGCAGTACTTC
TRBV5-1	NA	TRBJ2-3	many	CASSLSQGSTDTQYF	TGCGCCAGCAGCTTATCACAGGGTAGCACAGATACGCAGTATTTT
TRBV7-2	TRBD2	TRBJ2-5	NA	CASSSSGLAGGPQETQYF	TGTGCCAGCAGCTCATCGGGACTAGCGGGGGGGCCACAAGAGACCCAGTACTTC
TRBV18	NA	TRBJ2-5	NA	CASSTVRDAQETQYF	TGTGCCAGCTCAACCGTACGGGACGCCCAAGAGACCCAGTACTTC
TRBV12-3/TRBV12-4	NA	TRBJ2-3	many	CASSFAGPDTQYF	TGTGCCAGCAGTTTTGCAGGGCCCGATACGCAGTATTTT
TRBV7-2	TRBD1	TRBJ1-1	many	CASSMDRGAEAFF	TGTGCCAGCAGCATGGACAGGGGCGCTGAAGCTTTCTTT